Listed below are T cell receptor beta chains from one sample, sequenced in a study of shared clonotypes between healthy human individuals. The data were produced by immunoSEQ multiplex PCR, yet TCRdb's version contains in-frame clones alone and is incomplete. The table lists some 680,000 clones, about 80% of them singletons, with around 1.8% in the top ten. Material: memory CD4+ T cells sorted from blood. Receptors originate from a woman in her 30s in good health. Both conserved end residues are part of each CDR3.

>TRBJ2-7|TRBV27
CASRQRLGDRGSYEQYF
>TRBJ2-5|TRBV2
CATARRGPALPQYF
>TRBJ2-5|TRBV7-9
CASSLVPGQGQETQYF
>TRBJ1-4|TRBV5-1
CASSLVGASNEKLFF
>TRBJ1-2|TRBV19
CASSRGDGYGYTF
>TRBJ1-1|TRBV5-1
CASSLGGERTEAFF
>TRBJ1-1|TRBV5-1
CASKAPGRGRNKSTEAFF
>TRBJ2-7|TRBV14
CASSPLRRGAYEQYF
>TRBJ2-2|TRBV27
CASPGAGVRGGTLFF
>TRBJ2-1|TRBV4-1
CASSQDSGTGGPRNEQFF
>TRBJ1-2|TRBV5-1
CASSQDTYGYTF
>TRBJ1-2|TRBV7-9
CASSLPGLRLGYGYTF
>TRBJ2-1|TRBV6-5
CASSYSFEPNEQFF
>TRBJ1-3|TRBV5-1
CASCSGTFGNTIYF
>TRBJ1-5|TRBV7-8
CASSPVNQPQHF
>TRBJ2-4|TRBV28
CASSLPGPVSIQYF
>TRBJ2-5|TRBV30
CAWSVRGLQETQYF
>TRBJ2-2|TRBV28
CASKGGARDTGELFF
>TRBJ2-2|TRBV9
CASSVVGGDTGELFF
>TRBJ2-2|TRBV18
CASSPDRGHSGELFF
>TRBJ2-2|TRBV7-2
CASSLAGTRRTGELFF
>TRBJ2-1|TRBV5-1
CASSIAGGYNEQFF
>TRBJ2-7|TRBV27
CASSRPPTREQYF
>TRBJ1-1|TRBV19
CASSYTGLSMGNTEAFF
>TRBJ2-7|TRBV6-1
CASSRGYEQYF
>TRBJ1-1|TRBV19
CASSGQGGTEAFF
>TRBJ2-7|TRBV30
CAWERDHYEQYF
>TRBJ2-7|TRBV7-9
CASSLASGRDYEQYF
>TRBJ2-1|TRBV2
CASSVAPEQFF
>TRBJ2-2|TRBV19
CASSARVQGTGELFF
>TRBJ2-3|TRBV5-1
CASSSGTRTSDTQYF
>TRBJ2-3|TRBV29-1
CSVDGGTDTQYF
>TRBJ1-4|TRBV9
CASSVGQQATNEKLFF
>TRBJ2-7|TRBV28
CASSFIGLGTSGTIKSGEQYF
>TRBJ2-7|TRBV7-8
CASSLVARLPYEQYF
>TRBJ1-2|TRBV28
CASSLALPVSGYTF
>TRBJ2-3|TRBV6-1
CASSSRDPSTDTQYF
>TRBJ2-7|TRBV18
CASSSGHPYEQYF
>TRBJ1-5|TRBV27
CASSLNRVGNQPQHF
>TRBJ2-3|TRBV18
CASSLGFQSPDTQYF
>TRBJ2-5|TRBV7-6
CASSLQETQYF
>TRBJ1-3|TRBV2
CASSGVQGDTIYF
>TRBJ2-7|TRBV28
CASSQRGEQYF
>TRBJ1-3|TRBV19
CASRSAGTGASGNTIYF
>TRBJ1-5|TRBV7-6
CASSPQRDQPQHF
>TRBJ2-7|TRBV7-6
CASSQDRGYSYEQYF
>TRBJ2-7|TRBV4-1
CASSQASGQTYEQYF
>TRBJ2-2|TRBV19
CASSTTSGRDGGTGELFF
>TRBJ2-1|TRBV14
CASSLGLAGGSEQFF
>TRBJ2-7|TRBV4-1
CASSQKGSFVHGEQYF
>TRBJ2-7|TRBV7-9
CASSGTGPYEQYF
>TRBJ2-5|TRBV7-2
CASSFGRAGETQYF
>TRBJ1-1|TRBV29-1
CSVEGPSGTEAFF